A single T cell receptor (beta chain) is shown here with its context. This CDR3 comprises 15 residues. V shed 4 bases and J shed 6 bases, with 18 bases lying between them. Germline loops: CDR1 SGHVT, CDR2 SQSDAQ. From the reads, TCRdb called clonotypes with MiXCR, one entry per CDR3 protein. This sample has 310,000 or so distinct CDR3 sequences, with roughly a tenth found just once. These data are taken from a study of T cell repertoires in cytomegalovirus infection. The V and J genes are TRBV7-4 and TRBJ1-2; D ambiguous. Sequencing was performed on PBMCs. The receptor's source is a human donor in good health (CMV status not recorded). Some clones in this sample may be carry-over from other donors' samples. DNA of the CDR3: TGTGCCAGCAGCTACCCGGGGAGGAGGGAGCATGGCTACACCTTC. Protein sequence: CASSYPGRREHGYTF. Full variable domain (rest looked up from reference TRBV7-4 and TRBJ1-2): GAGVSQSPRYKVAKRGRDVALRCDSISGHVTLYWYRQTLGQGSEVLTYSQSDAQRDKSGRPSGRFSAERPERSVSTLKIQRTEQGDSAVYLCASSYPGRREHGYTFGSGTRLTVV.